The 25 T cell receptor beta chains in this list originate from one sample, sequenced in a study of shared clonotypes between healthy human individuals. Sequencing was performed with immunoSEQ multiplex PCR; in TCRdb, only in-frame clones are kept and a portion is missing. The sample consists of around 1.9 million clones, 85% to 95% of them appearing once. CD8 cells classed as naive were CD45RO-negative and positively selected for CCR7, excluding terminally differentiated effector memory CD45RA+ cells. The specimen was naive CD8+ T cells from PBMCs. The receptor source for this set is a man younger than 35 in good health. Some clones in this sample may be carry-over from other donors' samples.

The V and J genes are TRBV7-6 and TRBJ2-1; TRBD1 matches 8 bases. Germline-derived CDR1 and CDR2 are SGHVS and FNYEAQ. J lost 12 bases, V lost 5 bases, and 18 bases had no gene match. This CDR3 comprises 16 residues. CDR3 in DNA: TGTGCCAGCAGCCCGAGGACAGGGCCTGGCTCCGAGAGGCAGTTCTTC. Encoded protein: CASSPRTGPGSERQFF.

The V and J genes are TRBV27 and TRBJ2-7; the match to TRBD1 covers 9 bases. The V gene end was trimmed by 4 bases and the J gene end by 5 bases; junction bases not matched to a gene: 9. The CDR3 spans 15 residues. CDR1 MNHEY and CDR2 SMNVEV come from the germline V gene (reference sequence). This chain's CDR3 is CASSSLTGGWDEQYF. The CDR3 nucleotides are TGTGCCAGCAGTTCCTTAACAGGGGGCTGGGACGAGCAGTACTTC.

The chain recombines TRBV5-6 with TRBJ2-2; either TRBD1 or TRBD2 may fit D (5 bases each). Germline CDR1 is SGHDT and CDR2 is YYEEEE. This CDR3 has 17 amino acids. V was clipped by 0 bases and J by 1 base, with 13 bases between them. The CDR3 sequence is CASSLGRSGQNTGELFF. The CDR3 DNA reads TGTGCCAGCAGCTTGGGGCGGTCGGGGCAGAACACCGGGGAGCTGTTTTTT.

This chain connects TRBV27 to TRBJ1-4; maybe TRBD1 (6 bases). V was clipped by 1 base and J by 8 bases, with 23 bases between them. The CDR3 is 18 amino acids. The germline V gene encodes CDR1 MNHEY and CDR2 SMNVEV (reference sequence). CDR3 sequence: CASSLLGPGGIDREKLFF. In DNA, the CDR3 is TGTGCCAGCAGTTTATTGGGGCCGGGGGGCATCGATCGGGAAAAACTGTTTTTT.

This chain links TRBV6-5 with TRBJ2-1, with D unresolved. The CDR3 contains 15 residues. Trimming shortened V by 3 bases and J by 2 bases, and 11 bases separated the two germline ends. From germline, CDR1 is MNHEY and CDR2 SVGAGI. Here the CDR3 reads CASSYLVGTYNEQFF. The DNA for the CDR3 is TGTGCCAGCAGTTATCTTGTAGGGACCTACAATGAGCAGTTCTTC.

The V gene is TRBV7-9, the J gene TRBJ2-2, with TRBD2 matching over 8 bases. V was clipped by 1 base and J by 4 bases; unmatched bases: 5. The CDR3 spans 16 residues. CDR1 is SEHNR, CDR2 FQNEAQ, per germline (reference sequence). The CDR3 coding sequence is TGTGCCAGCAGCTTAGTGGGACTAGGTTCCACCGGGGAGCTGTTTTTT. Translation: CASSLVGLGSTGELFF.

The genes are TRBV4-2 and TRBJ2-7, with D uncertain. This CDR3 is built from 15 residues. CDR1 is LGHNA and CDR2 is YNFKEQ in the germline V gene. V lost 4 bases, J lost 0 bases, and 13 bases lay in between. Written as DNA, the CDR3 is TGTGCCAGCAGCCCCTCCGTGGGGATCTCCTACGAGCAGTACTTC. Translation gives CASSPSVGISYEQYF.

The gene calls are TRBV28 and TRBJ1-1, with a tentative D call TRBD1 (5 bases). Trimming removed 3 bases at V and 4 bases at J, with 9 bases between. Looked up from germline, CDR1 is MDHEN and CDR2 is SYDVKM. The CDR3 is made up of 13 amino acids. Here the CDR3 DNA reads TGTGCCAGCAGTTTGGGGGGGACCACTGAAGCTTTCTTT. It yields the protein CASSLGGTTEAFF.

This chain joins TRBV6-1 and TRBJ2-7; TRBD1 agrees at 7 bases. The CDR3 is made up of 14 amino acids. In germline, CDR1 is MNHNS, CDR2 SASEGT. Trimming took 5 bases from V and 3 from J; bases not matched to a gene: 7. The CDR3 DNA is TGTGCCAGCAGTCCCGACAGGGCCTTCTACGAGCAGTACTTC. Its protein is CASSPDRAFYEQYF.

The gene calls are TRBV27 and TRBJ2-7, with D tentatively TRBD1 or TRBD2 (5 bases each). The germline V gene has CDR1 MNHEY and CDR2 SMNVEV (reference sequence). The CDR3 has 13 residues. The V gene lost 6 bases and the J gene lost 2 bases, with 11 bases spanning the gap. CDR3 nucleotides: TGTGCCAGCAGACTTCAGGGAGCCTACGAGCAGTACTTC. Its protein is CASRLQGAYEQYF.

The J gene is TRBJ2-5, the V gene TRBV28, with D tentatively TRBD2 (5 bases). From germline, CDR1 is MDHEN and CDR2 SYDVKM. This CDR3 is built from 14 residues. V gave up 5 bases and J gave up 5 bases, with 15 bases separating them. CDR3 sequence reads: CASSPPIAWETQYF. As DNA, the CDR3 is TGTGCCAGCAGTCCACCAATAGCGTGGGAGACCCAGTACTTC.

V is TRBV4-3 and J is TRBJ2-7; weak D call: TRBD1 (6 bases). Trimming cost V 0 bases and J 9 bases, with 21 bases left between them. The CDR3 totals 16 residues. Germline V gene lookup returns CDR1 LGHNA and CDR2 YSLEER. The CDR3 here is CASSQDQHRTDLGQYF. Written as DNA, the CDR3 is TGCGCCAGCAGCCAAGATCAACACCGGACAGACCTCGGGCAGTACTTC.

This chain joins TRBV12-5 and TRBJ2-2, with 8 bases matching TRBD2. J gave up 2 bases and V 5 bases, and 7 bases lay outside the gene matches. Looked up from germline, CDR1 is LGHNT and CDR2 is FRNRAP. There are 16 residues in the CDR3. This CDR3 is CASGNREGRNTGELFF. CDR3 DNA sequence: TGTGCTAGTGGTAATCGGGAGGGCCGCAACACCGGGGAGCTGTTTTTT.

The V gene is TRBV9, the J gene TRBJ1-3, with D maybe TRBD1 (6 bases). Germline loops: CDR1 SGDLS, CDR2 YYNGEE. The CDR3 covers 15 residues. The germline V and J ends were trimmed by 2 bases and 4 bases, with 13 bases remaining between them. CDR3 sequence: CASSVTGWYGNTIYF. The CDR3 DNA follows: TGTGCCAGCAGCGTTACAGGGTGGTACGGAAACACCATATATTTT.

The gene calls are TRBV15 and TRBJ1-4; D perhaps matches TRBD1 (6 bases). The CDR3 consists of 20 residues. The ends were cut back, 5 bases at V and 1 base at J, with 26 bases in the middle. The germline V gene encodes CDR1 LNHNV and CDR2 YYDKDF (reference sequence). In nucleotides, the CDR3 is TGTGCCACCAGCCCATCCGGGGGGGCGTACAAATTTGGAACTAATGAAAAACTGTTTTTT. Residues: CATSPSGGAYKFGTNEKLFF. Drawing the rest from reference TRBV15 and TRBJ1-4, the complete variable domain is DAMVIQNPRYQVTQFGKPVTLSCSQTLNHNVMYWYQQKSSQAPKLLFHYYDKDFNNEADTPDNFQSRRPNTSFCFLDIRSPGLGDTAMYLCATSPSGGAYKFGTNEKLFFGSGTQLSVL.

The sample holds one count of this clone. This CDR3 reads CASSPGQIATNEKLFF. The CDR3 DNA follows: TGTGCCAGCAGCCCCGGACAGATAGCAACTAATGAAAAACTGTTTTTT. The chain recombines TRBV14 with TRBJ1-4; possibly TRBD1 for D (6 bases). The germline V gene encodes CDR1 SGHDN and CDR2 FVKESK. The V gene lost 4 bases and the J gene lost 0 bases, with 12 bases spanning the gap. This CDR3 is built from 16 residues.

The genes are TRBV27 and TRBJ2-7; D call uncertain. Germline V gives CDR1 MNHEY, CDR2 SMNVEV (reference sequence). This CDR3 is built from 16 residues. V shed 1 base and J shed 2 bases, with 15 bases lying between them. Here the CDR3 DNA reads TGTGCCAGCAGTTTATACCCGATCGACGGTACCTACGAGCAGTACTTC. It translates to CASSLYPIDGTYEQYF.

The rearrangement joins TRBV4-2 to TRBJ2-1, with 10 positions matching TRBD2. With 0 bases clipped from V and 2 bases from J, the junction kept 4 bases outside the gene matches. The CDR3 length is 17 residues. Germline loops: CDR1 LGHNA, CDR2 YNFKEQ. The DNA for the CDR3 is TGTGCCAGCAGCCAAGATCAACTAGCGGGGACCTACAATGAGCAGTTCTTC. Translating it yields CASSQDQLAGTYNEQFF.

The chain links TRBV28 to TRBJ2-1, with D perhaps matching TRBD1 or TRBD2 (5 bases each). Germline-derived CDR1 and CDR2 are MDHEN and SYDVKM. Trimming removed 5 bases from V and 2 bases from J, with 13 bases in between. The CDR3 consists of 15 residues. The CDR3 DNA reads TGTGCCAGCAGTATACGGGACCAGCCCTACAATGAGCAGTTCTTC. Translating gives CASSIRDQPYNEQFF.

The V and J genes are TRBV7-9 and TRBJ1-4, with TRBD1 identical over 7 bases. V dropped 5 bases and J dropped 4; count of bases not matched to a gene: 7. CDR1 and CDR2 from the germline V gene are SEHNR and FQNEAQ (reference sequence). CDR3 size: 15 residues. Here the CDR3 reads CASSGPQGNNEKLFF. The CDR3 coding sequence is TGTGCCAGCAGCGGTCCACAGGGGAATAATGAAAAACTGTTTTTT.

The V call is TRBV27, the J call TRBJ2-6; TRBD1 is a possible D gene (5 bases). Trimming pared 6 bases from V and 0 bases from J, leaving 18 bases between. Germline V gene lookup returns CDR1 MNHEY and CDR2 SMNVEV (reference sequence). This CDR3 is built from 18 residues. In nucleotides, the CDR3 is TGTGCCAGCAGGACCCAGGGTCCCCTAAGCTCTGGGGCCAACGTCCTGACTTTC. It translates to CASRTQGPLSSGANVLTF.

This clone was seen just once. The rearrangement uses TRBV9 and TRBJ2-1; no clear D. The CDR3 is 15 amino acids. V shed 0 bases and J shed 8 bases, with 15 bases lying between them. CDR1 is SGDLS, CDR2 YYNGEE, per germline. CDR3 sequence reads: CASSVDELPWDEQFF. Written as DNA, the CDR3 is TGTGCCAGCAGCGTAGATGAGCTACCGTGGGATGAGCAGTTCTTC.

Concerning this clone itself: Different DNA sequences within this sample yield the same CDR3. The chain uses TRBV15 and TRBJ1-5, with 7 nucleotides matching TRBD1. The CDR3 is 15 residues long. Germline V CDR1 and CDR2: LNHNV, YYDKDF (reference sequence). V lost 3 bases, J lost 3 bases, and 5 bases stayed unmatched. CDR3 sequence reads: CATSSARGSNQPQHF. In nucleotides, the CDR3 is TGTGCCACCAGCAGTGCCAGGGGGTCCAATCAGCCCCAGCATTTT.

The CDR3 sequence: CASRHTQENYGYTF. CDR3 bases: TGTGCCAGCAGGCACACCCAGGAGAACTATGGCTACACCTTC. The V gene is TRBV28, the J gene TRBJ1-2; D not resolved. Germline lookup yields CDR1 MDHEN and CDR2 SYDVKM. Trimming took off 6 bases at V and 2 bases at J, with 13 bases between the two ends. There are 14 residues in the CDR3.

This clone occurred once. The chain employs TRBV6-1 and TRBJ2-7, with D hard to call. Germline CDR1 and CDR2: MNHNS and SASEGT. Between the trimmed V and J ends, which lost 7 bases and 2 bases, there was a span of 18 bases. The CDR3 extends over 15 amino acids. Here the CDR3 DNA reads TGTGCCAGCAAAGAAGAACAGTTACTTCCCTACGAGCAGTACTTC. Its translation: CASKEEQLLPYEQYF.